Each of the 7 T cell receptor beta chains below was sequenced from the same sample in a study of a mutant IDH1 vaccine in newly diagnosed glioma. Their cognate antigens are unknown. The protocol was immunoSEQ multiplex PCR, while the TCRdb copy is restricted to in-frame clones and leaves out a portion. The table includes 35,000 to 50,000 clones, approximately 90% detected once. Time point: week 23, last vaccination. Every single dose of the vaccine, 300 ug of mutant IDH1 20-mer peptide, came with topical imiquimod. Sequencing was performed on PBMCs, taken from a glioma patient whose treatment included an IDH1 peptide vaccine. These receptors were obtained from a man between 50 and 59 years old with glioma.

This chain joins TRBV7-2 and TRBJ2-2; no clear D gene. V dropped 2 bases and J dropped 0 bases, with 7 bases sitting between them. Germline V CDR1 and CDR2: SGHTA, FQGNSA. The CDR3 runs to 15 residues. CDR3 amino acids: CASSLSRSNTGELFF. The CDR3 nucleotides read TGTGCCAGCAGCTTAAGTAGGTCGAACACCGGGGAGCTGTTTTTT.

This rearrangement joins TRBV5-6 to TRBJ2-1, with D unclear. V was trimmed by 2 bases and J by 0 bases, leaving 6 bases between them. The CDR3 length is 14 residues. Germline values: CDR1 SGHDT, CDR2 YYEEEE. The CDR3 DNA sequence: TGTGCCAGCAGCTTAGAGGTCTCCTACAATGAGCAGTTCTTC. This sequence encodes CASSLEVSYNEQFF.

This clone came up once. This rearrangement joins TRBV28 to TRBJ2-7, with 12 bases matching TRBD2. This CDR3 has 19 residues. Unmatched junction bases numbered 12, after V lost 1 base and J lost 2 bases. CDR1 is MDHEN, CDR2 SYDVKM, per germline. CDR3 sequence reads: CASSLSSSGRALVTYEQYF. DNA for the CDR3: TGTGCCAGCAGTTTATCCTCTAGCGGGAGGGCCCTGGTTACCTACGAGCAGTACTTC.

V and J are TRBV6-5 and TRBJ2-7; 10 nucleotides match TRBD1. The CDR3 is 13 amino acids. V shed 8 bases, J shed 5 bases, and the junction held 6 bases outside the gene matches. Germline CDR1 is MNHEY and CDR2 is SVGAGI. The CDR3 DNA sequence: TGTGCCAGCCCGAGACAGGGGGCCCACGAGCAGTACTTC. Amino acids: CASPRQGAHEQYF.

This chain connects TRBV30 to TRBJ1-2, with a weak D call TRBD1 (6 bases). The germline V gene encodes CDR1 GTSNPN and CDR2 SVGIG (reference sequence). V dropped 7 bases and J dropped 2 bases, with 17 bases sitting between them. This CDR3 comprises 14 residues. CDR3 in DNA: TGTGCCTCTCTTAACAGGGACCGCAACTATGGCTACACCTTC. Translating it yields CASLNRDRNYGYTF. Based on the CDR3 plus reference TRBV30 and TRBJ1-2, the full variable domain is SQTIHQWPATLVQPVGSPLSLECTVEGTSNPNLYWYRQAAGRGLQLLFYSVGIGQISSEVPQNLSASRPQDRQFILSSKKLLLSDSGFYLCASLNRDRNYGYTFGSGTRLTVV.

This clone came up once. The chain has TRBV11-3 and TRBJ1-1, with 7 bases that match TRBD1. The CDR3 is 14 residues long. Looked up from germline, CDR1 is SGHNT and CDR2 is YENEEA. The V and J ends lost 6 bases and 4 bases, in that order; junction bases with no gene match: 8. The CDR3 is CASSAQGVRTEAFF. In nucleotides, the CDR3 is TGTGCCAGCAGTGCTCAGGGGGTTCGCACTGAAGCTTTCTTT. Variable domain in full (rest from reference TRBV11-3 and TRBJ1-1): EAGVVQSPRYKIIEKKQPVAFWCNPISGHNTLYWYLQNLGQGPELLIRYENEEAVDDSQLPKDRFSAERLKGVDSTLKIQPAELGDSAVYLCASSAQGVRTEAFFGQGTRLTVV.

The chain links TRBV9 to TRBJ1-1; 10 bases line up with TRBD1. CDR3 length equals 15 residues. CDR1 is SGDLS and CDR2 is YYNGEE in the germline V gene. With 0 bases clipped from V and 3 bases from J, the junction kept 2 bases outside the gene matches. This CDR3 is CASSVGDRGHTEAFF. The DNA of the CDR3 is TGTGCCAGCAGCGTAGGTGACAGGGGGCACACTGAAGCTTTCTTT.